The 10 T cell receptor beta chains presented below share a single source sample, sequenced in a study of CD8 T cells in Susac syndrome. An amount of RNA that ranged from roughly 0.5 to 1 ug was reverse transcribed with random hexamers. TCRdb independently ran MiXCR on the immunoSEQ multiplex PCR reads; one entry per CDR3 protein. The table has about 100,000 distinct CDR3 sequences, roughly 96% seen once. The sequenced sample consisted of CD8+ T cells from PBMCs. The receptor source for this set is a human donor with Susac syndrome.

The chain joins TRBV20-1 to TRBJ2-1; no definite D call. The V end was cut by 0 bases, the J end by 4 bases, with 13 bases between. Germline CDR1 and CDR2: DFQATT and SNEGSKA (reference sequence). The CDR3 runs 15 residues. The CDR3 protein is CSARDIGSEYNEQFF. The CDR3 nucleotides read TGCAGTGCTAGAGACATTGGTTCGGAGTACAATGAGCAGTTCTTC.

The V and J genes are TRBV12-3 or TRBV12-4 and TRBJ2-5; TRBD2 agrees at 9 bases. J lost 5 bases, V lost 6 bases, and 7 bases had no gene match. The CDR3 contains 14 residues. CDR3 sequence (DNA): TGTGCCAGCAGCCAAGCGGGGGGAGGGGAGACCCAGTACTTC. Translating it yields CASSQAGGGETQYF.

V gene TRBV12-3 or TRBV12-4 combines with J gene TRBJ2-4; TRBD1 might be the D (5 bases). The V and J ends lost 8 bases and 0 bases respectively, with 23 bases between them. The CDR3 has 18 residues. The CDR3 loop is CASSFAPRVFLAKNIQYF. The CDR3 region has the DNA TGTGCCAGCTCTTTTGCCCCCAGGGTGTTTTTAGCCAAAAACATTCAGTACTTC.

The rearrangement uses TRBV14 and TRBJ2-7, with 8 nucleotides matching TRBD2. The CDR3 consists of 16 residues. Germline V gives CDR1 SGHDN, CDR2 FVKESK. V shed 0 bases, J shed 4 bases, and the junction held 8 bases outside the gene matches. DNA for the CDR3: TGTGCCAGCAGCCAAGATCGACGGGAGGGATCTTACGAGCAGTACTTC. The encoded protein is CASSQDRREGSYEQYF.

This chain joins TRBV10-2 and TRBJ1-2; 8 positions agree with TRBD1. The V gene's germline CDR1 is WSHSY and CDR2 SAAADI. The CDR3 spans 16 residues. V dropped 0 bases and J dropped 4; count of bases not matched to a gene: 7. The CDR3 coding sequence is TGCGCCAGCAGTGAGTCGAGTATCGGACAGGGCTATGGCTACACCTTC. This gives the protein CASSESSIGQGYGYTF.

The J gene is TRBJ2-1, the V gene TRBV5-4, with TRBD2 matching over 16 bases. Trimming removed 4 bases from V and 7 bases from J; junction bases left unmatched: 11. CDR3 size: 18 residues. CDR1 and CDR2 from the germline V gene are SGHNT and YYREEE (reference sequence). The CDR3 spells CASSPWGLAGGPGNEQFF. The CDR3 nucleotides read TGTGCCAGCAGCCCCTGGGGACTAGCGGGAGGGCCAGGTAATGAGCAGTTCTTC.

The gene calls are TRBV20-1 and TRBJ2-1; D possibly corresponds to TRBD1 (5 bases). The CDR3 loop spans 12 amino acids. Per the germline V gene, CDR1 is DFQATT and CDR2 is SNEGSKA (reference sequence). The V end lost 6 bases, the J end lost 8 bases, and 14 bases lay between the germline ends. The chain's CDR3 is CSALGRIDEQFF. The CDR3 bases are TGCAGTGCCTTGGGGCGCATCGATGAGCAGTTCTTC.

The chain couples TRBV29-1 to TRBJ2-1, with unresolved D. Looked up from germline, CDR1 is SQVTM and CDR2 is ANQGSEA. V lost 3 bases, J lost 14 bases, and 8 bases lay in between. The CDR3 loop spans 9 amino acids. The CDR3 here is CSVDDGEFF. For the CDR3, the DNA is TGCAGCGTTGATGATGGGGAGTTCTTC.

The chain recombines TRBV24-1 with TRBJ2-3; a weak D match, TRBD2 (6 bases). Per germline, CDR1 KGHDR and CDR2 SFDVKD. V lost 0 bases to trimming and J lost 4 bases, with 7 bases between them. The CDR3 spans 14 residues. The CDR3 region has the DNA TGTGCCACCAGTGATTTGTCGGGAGCAGATACGCAGTATTTT. Encoded protein: CATSDLSGADTQYF.

CDR3 sequence (DNA): TGTGCCAGCTCACCCCGGACAATGAACACTGAAGCTTTCTTT. Protein sequence: CASSPRTMNTEAFF. This chain links TRBV18 with TRBJ1-1, with a possible D match to TRBD1 (5 bases). The germline V gene encodes CDR1 KGHSH and CDR2 LQKENI. V dropped 3 bases and J dropped 0 bases, with 8 bases sitting between them. The length of the CDR3 is 14 residues. The full variable domain, with the rest looked up from reference TRBV18 and TRBJ1-1, is NAGVMQNPRHLVRRRGQEARLRCSPMKGHSHVYWYRQLPEEGLKFMVYLQKENIIDESGMPKERFSAEFPKEGPSILRIQQVVRGDSAAYFCASSPRTMNTEAFFGQGTRLTVV.